Here is one TCR beta chain with its context. Its antigen is unidentified. V shed 2 bases and J shed 2 bases, with 18 bases lying between them. Germline CDR1 SGHAT, CDR2 FQNNGV. The length of the CDR3 is 17 residues. This sample stems from a study of T cell responses to AZD1222 COVID-19 vaccine. Study-wide findings and caveats: Donors, mostly white British, included more females; clonal diversity was possibly underestimated.

Data came from immunoSEQ multiplex PCR; TCRdb stores just in-frame clones and leaves some out. This table has roughly 150,000 clones, approximately 87% appearing once. V and J are TRBV11-2 and TRBJ1-1; tentative D call: TRBD1 (5 bases). The clonotype originates from an adult who received the AZD1222 COVID-19 vaccine. Sequenced material: peripheral blood, taken 28 days after the second AZD1222 dose. The CDR3 DNA follows: TGTGCCAGCAGCTTATCCACCCGGGACCGGATAAACACTGAAGCTTTCTTT. Amino acids: CASSLSTRDRINTEAFF. The full variable domain, with the rest looked up from reference TRBV11-2 and TRBJ1-1, is EAGVAQSPRYKIIEKRQSVAFWCNPISGHATLYWYQQILGQGPKLLIQFQNNGVVDDSQLPKDRFSAERLKGVDSTLKIQPAKLEDSAVYLCASSLSTRDRINTEAFFGQGTRLTVV.